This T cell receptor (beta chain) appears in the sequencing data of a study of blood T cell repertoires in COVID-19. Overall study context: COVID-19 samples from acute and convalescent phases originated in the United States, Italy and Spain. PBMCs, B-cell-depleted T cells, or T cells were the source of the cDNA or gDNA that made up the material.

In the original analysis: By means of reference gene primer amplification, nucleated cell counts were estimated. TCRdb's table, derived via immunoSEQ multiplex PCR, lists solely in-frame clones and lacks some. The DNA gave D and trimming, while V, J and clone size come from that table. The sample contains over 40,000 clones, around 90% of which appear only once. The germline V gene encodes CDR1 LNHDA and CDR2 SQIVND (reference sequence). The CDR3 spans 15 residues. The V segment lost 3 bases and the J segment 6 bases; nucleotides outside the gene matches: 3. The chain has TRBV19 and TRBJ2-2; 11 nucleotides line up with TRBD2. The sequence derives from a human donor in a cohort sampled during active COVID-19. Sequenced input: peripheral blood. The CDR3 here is CASSMLAGGPGELFF. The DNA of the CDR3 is TGTGCCAGTAGTATGCTAGCGGGAGGACCCGGGGAGCTGTTTTTT.